Below are 25 T cell receptor beta chains sequenced from a single sample in a study of OX40 agonist ivuxolimab in advanced cancers. TCRdb's copy holds only in-frame clones and misses some; the assay was immunoSEQ multiplex PCR. This sample has roughly 19,000 clones, with 70% to 85% found just once. The material sequenced was CD4+ or CD8+ T cells sorted from blood, taken in a trial of the OX40 agonist ivuxolimab. The receptor source for this set is an adult with an advanced solid tumor such as melanoma, head and neck, liver or kidney cancer.

The chain carries TRBV18 and TRBJ2-7, with 13 bases aligning to TRBD2. With 3 bases clipped from V and 0 bases from J, the junction kept 2 bases outside the gene matches. The CDR3 has 16 residues. In germline, CDR1 is KGHSH, CDR2 LQKENI. The CDR3 DNA reads as TGTGCCAGCTCACCTACTAGCGGGAGGGGCTCCTACGAGCAGTACTTC. Translating it yields CASSPTSGRGSYEQYF.

This clone has just a few counts. The rearrangement joins TRBV9 to TRBJ2-3; TRBD2 agrees at 8 bases. From germline, CDR1 is SGDLS and CDR2 YYNGEE. Trimming took 3 bases from V and 2 from J; bases not matched to a gene: 2. This CDR3 region has 14 residues. The CDR3 coding sequence is TGTGCCAGCAGCGCTAGCGGGCTCACAGATACGCAGTATTTT. This sequence encodes CASSASGLTDTQYF.

The CDR3 nucleotides are TGTGCCAGCAGTTTAGGGACAGGGACCTACGAGCAGTACTTC. It specifies CASSLGTGTYEQYF. The V call is TRBV6-5, the J call TRBJ2-7; 9 bases align to TRBD1. With 4 bases clipped from V and 2 bases from J, the junction kept 3 bases outside the gene matches. Germline V CDR1 and CDR2: MNHEY, SVGAGI. The CDR3 is made up of 14 amino acids.

The chain carries TRBV28 and TRBJ1-5; D call uncertain. Trimming stripped 2 bases from V and 6 bases from J, with 11 bases between. The germline gives CDR1 MDHEN, CDR2 SYDVKM. This CDR3 has 14 residues. The CDR3 sequence: CASSLKATTQPQHF. The DNA of the CDR3 is TGTGCCAGCAGTTTAAAGGCGACTACTCAGCCCCAGCATTTT.

The genes are TRBV11-2 and TRBJ2-1; D call uncertain. V lost 0 bases, J lost 0 bases, and 6 bases lay in between. Germline values: CDR1 SGHAT, CDR2 FQNNGV. The CDR3 runs to 15 residues. CDR3 sequence: CASSLDPSSYNEQFF. The CDR3, as DNA: TGTGCCAGCAGCTTAGACCCCAGCTCCTACAATGAGCAGTTCTTC.

The V and J genes are TRBV10-1 and TRBJ1-1; D possibly corresponds to TRBD1 (5 bases). CDR1 and CDR2 (germline): WNHNN, SYGVQD (reference sequence). Trimming stripped 2 bases from V and 1 base from J, with 11 bases between. CDR3 length: 15 amino acids. The CDR3 spells CASSEERGWNTEAFF. Here the CDR3 DNA reads TGCGCCAGCAGTGAGGAAAGGGGTTGGAACACTGAAGCTTTCTTT.

This clone was observed a handful of times. The rearrangement joins TRBV28 to TRBJ2-1; D may be TRBD2 (6 bases). CDR1 is MDHEN, CDR2 SYDVKM, per germline. V lost 1 base, J lost 15 bases, and 13 bases lay in between. CDR3 length: 12 residues. In nucleotides, the CDR3 is TGTGCCAGCAGTTTATCTGCACTGGGGGGGTTCTTC. Translation: CASSLSALGGFF.

As DNA, the CDR3 is TGTGCCAGCAGTTTAAGCGGCGGCTCCTACGAGCAGTACTTC. It translates to CASSLSGGSYEQYF. The chain couples TRBV27 to TRBJ2-7; a weak D match, TRBD2 (5 bases). This CDR3 spans 14 amino acids. Looked up from germline, CDR1 is MNHEY and CDR2 is SMNVEV (reference sequence). Trimming took 2 bases from V and 0 from J, leaving 8 bases between them.

By frequency in the sample, this clone is medium-sized (0.01 to 0.1%). One junction end does not reproduce the germline sequence, and a read error may be involved. The chain uses TRBV6-5 and TRBJ2-1; D may be TRBD2 (5 bases). This CDR3 has 15 amino acids. The germline CDR1 and CDR2 sequences are MNHEY and SVGAGI. The CDR3 coding sequence is TGTGCCAGCAGTAACTCACTGCCTACTAGTGATGAGCAGTTCTTC. Encoded protein: CASSNSLPTSDEQFF.

This sequence joins TRBV27 and TRBJ2-3, with 9 bases fitting TRBD2. The CDR3 sequence is 15 residues long. Germline lookup yields CDR1 MNHEY and CDR2 SMNVEV (reference sequence). The trim removed 3 bases at V and 1 base at J, leaving 2 bases unmatched. CDR3: CASSFKREGTDTQYF. Here the CDR3 DNA reads TGTGCCAGCAGTTTCAAGCGGGAGGGCACAGATACGCAGTATTTT.

The chain's CDR3 is CASSSRTRRDEKLFF. For the CDR3, the DNA is TGTGCCAGCAGCTCAAGGACTAGGAGGGATGAAAAACTGTTTTTT. This sequence joins TRBV13 and TRBJ1-4; D remains unclear. CDR1 PRHDT and CDR2 FYEKMQ come from the germline V gene (reference sequence). This CDR3 comprises 15 residues. Trimming took 4 bases from V and 6 from J, leaving 15 bases between them. The full variable domain, with the rest looked up from reference TRBV13 and TRBJ1-4, is AAGVIQSPRHLIKEKRETATLKCYPIPRHDTVYWYQQGPGQDPQFLISFYEKMQSDKGSIPDRFSAQQFSDYHSELNMSSLELGDSALYFCASSSRTRRDEKLFFGSGTQLSVL.

The chain uses TRBV12-5 and TRBJ1-1, with D unclear. Germline V lookup: CDR1 LGHNT, CDR2 FRNRAP. The CDR3 is made up of 13 amino acids. Trimming shortened V by 2 bases and J by 0 bases, and 4 bases separated the two germline ends. CDR3 loop: CASGLNVNTEAFF. The CDR3 coding sequence is TGTGCTAGTGGTTTGAACGTGAACACTGAAGCTTTCTTT.

The chain employs TRBV28 and TRBJ1-5, with 10 bases identical to TRBD1. V lost 6 bases, J lost 4 bases, and 3 bases stayed unmatched. The CDR3 contains 14 residues. Germline CDR1 reads MDHEN; CDR2 reads SYDVKM. The CDR3 loop reads CASRDRGGNQPQHF. The CDR3 bases are TGTGCCAGCAGGGACAGGGGGGGTAATCAGCCCCAGCATTTT.

The V call is TRBV28, the J call TRBJ2-5; 7 nucleotides line up with TRBD2. Germline assignment: CDR1 MDHEN and CDR2 SYDVKM. The CDR3 spans 16 residues. With V trimmed by 0 bases and J by 4 bases, 8 bases remained unmatched. Written as DNA, the CDR3 is TGTGCCAGCAGTTTATGGGGGGAGGGCCGTGGAGAGACCCAGTACTTC. Translated, it gives CASSLWGEGRGETQYF.

As regards this clone: One junction end disagrees with the germline gene, perhaps due to a read error. The chain has TRBV5-1 and TRBJ1-5, with D maybe TRBD1 (5 bases). CDR3 length equals 13 residues. Germline lookup yields CDR1 SGHRS and CDR2 YFSETQ. CDR3 sequence reads: CASSGAGRQPQHF. DNA for the CDR3: TGTGCCAGCAGCGGGGCGGGGCGGCAGCCCCAGCATTTT.

This clone was detected a few times. The chain has TRBV11-1 and TRBJ1-5; TRBD1 might be the D (5 bases). The V gene's germline CDR1 is SGHAT and CDR2 FQDESV (reference sequence). The CDR3 is made up of 15 amino acids. The V end lost 2 bases, the J end lost 7 bases, and 15 bases lay between the germline ends. Here the CDR3 reads CASSLKGEGGQPQHF. CDR3 DNA sequence: TGTGCCAGCAGCTTAAAAGGGGAGGGAGGGCAGCCCCAGCATTTT.

By proportion, this clone is medium-sized. The CDR3, as DNA: TGTGCCAGCAGACCTACGGCGGGAAACACCGGGGAGCTGTTTTTT. Amino acids: CASRPTAGNTGELFF. The chain links TRBV28 to TRBJ2-2; tentative D call: TRBD2 (6 bases). This CDR3 comprises 15 residues. Trimming shortened V by 6 bases and J by 2 bases, and 13 bases separated the two germline ends. Germline loops: CDR1 MDHEN, CDR2 SYDVKM.

The chain combines TRBV28 with TRBJ1-3; D gene ambiguous. The CDR3 runs to 15 residues. The germline V gene has CDR1 MDHEN and CDR2 SYDVKM. The V end lost 7 bases, the J end lost 1 base, and 14 bases lay between the germline ends. CDR3: CASKLLGISGNTIYF. DNA of the CDR3: TGTGCCAGCAAGCTATTAGGGATATCTGGAAACACCATATATTTT.

This chain joins TRBV30 and TRBJ2-6, with a weak D call TRBD1 (6 bases). Germline V gives CDR1 GTSNPN, CDR2 SVGIG (reference sequence). The CDR3 length is 14 residues. V lost 4 bases to trimming and J lost 4 bases, with 11 bases between them. DNA of the CDR3: TGTGCCTGGATGGGGGCAGGGGGGGCCAACGTCCTGACTTTC. It yields the protein CAWMGAGGANVLTF.

J is TRBJ1-2 and V is TRBV11-2; D call uncertain. The CDR3 is 15 residues long. V lost 1 base, J lost 6 bases, and 15 bases lay in between. Germline V lookup: CDR1 SGHAT, CDR2 FQNNGV. The CDR3 here is CASSLGLKPPHGYTF. The DNA of the CDR3 is TGTGCCAGCAGCTTAGGTCTCAAACCGCCTCATGGCTACACCTTC.

The J gene is TRBJ2-1, the V gene TRBV28; 9 nucleotides agree with TRBD2. This CDR3 spans 13 amino acids. The V segment lost 5 bases and the J segment 4 bases; nucleotides outside the gene matches: 0. Germline V gives CDR1 MDHEN, CDR2 SYDVKM. CDR3 DNA sequence: TGTGCCAGCAGTACTAGCGGGTACAATGAGCAGTTCTTC. Translated, it gives CASSTSGYNEQFF. The complete variable domain, with remaining parts taken from reference TRBV28 and TRBJ2-1, reads DVKVTQSSRYLVKRTGEKVFLECVQDMDHENMFWYRQDPGLGLRLIYFSYDVKMKEKGDIPEGYSVSREKKERFSLILESASTNQTSMYLCASSTSGYNEQFFGPGTRLTVL.

The V and J genes are TRBV4-3 and TRBJ2-7; the match to TRBD1 covers 9 bases. The CDR3 spans 18 residues. Germline CDR1 is LGHNA and CDR2 is YSLEER. V shed 1 base and J 3 bases; nucleotides not matched to a gene: 13. CDR3 residues: CASSQGGTGTGILYEQYF. The CDR3 bases are TGCGCCAGCAGCCAAGGGGGAACCGGGACAGGGATACTCTACGAGCAGTACTTC.

The rearrangement joins TRBV6-9 to TRBJ1-1; the D gene is possibly TRBD1 (5 bases). The CDR3 totals 12 residues. V was trimmed by 4 bases and J by 6 bases, leaving 9 bases between them. Germline-derived CDR1 and CDR2 are MNHGY and SVAAGI. The CDR3 protein is CASSSGFPEAFF. Written as DNA, the CDR3 is TGTGCCAGCAGTTCAGGGTTCCCTGAAGCTTTCTTT.

Of note for this clone: The sample holds other DNA sequences that translate to the same CDR3. This chain uses TRBV6-6 with TRBJ2-1; the match to TRBD2 covers 10 bases. CDR1 is MNHNY, CDR2 SVGAGI, per germline (reference sequence). V lost 4 bases to trimming and J lost 0 bases; unmatched junction nucleotides: 0. This CDR3 contains 15 residues. DNA of the CDR3: TGTGCCAGCAGTTGGACTAGCGGCTCCTACAATGAGCAGTTCTTC. Encoded protein: CASSWTSGSYNEQFF.

A few counts support this clone. V usage is TRBV6-6 and J usage is TRBJ2-7, with a weak D call TRBD2 (6 bases). V shed 5 bases and J shed 4 bases, with 9 bases lying between them. Germline CDR1 reads MNHNY; CDR2 reads SVGAGI (reference sequence). CDR3 size: 12 residues. CDR3 sequence reads: CASSQGLYEQYF. DNA of the CDR3: TGTGCCAGCAGTCAGGGACTTTACGAGCAGTACTTC.